The next 29 T cell receptor beta chains were all read from a single sample in a study of T cells after posttransplantation cyclophosphamide. Measured with immunoSEQ multiplex PCR; TCRdb has only the in-frame clones, and not every one. Found here are just over 6,500 clones, more than 75% of them singletons; the top ten hold 20% to 25%. Busulfan-fludarabine conditioning, marrow transplant, and cyclophosphamide on days +3 and +4 were administered. This specimen was PBMCs, taken after allogeneic stem cell transplant with posttransplant cyclophosphamide. The receptors stem from a female patient aged 50-60 years who received an allogeneic stem cell transplant from a related donor, was CMV-positive, and had no GVHD. Some T cells may originate from the graft donor.

The V and J genes are TRBV6-5 and TRBJ1-6, with a weak D call TRBD1 (5 bases). Germline values: CDR1 MNHEY, CDR2 SVGAGI. V dropped 0 bases and J dropped 6 bases, with 9 bases sitting between them. This CDR3 has 15 amino acids. The CDR3 loop is CASSYSQGSNSPLHF. CDR3 nucleotide sequence: TGTGCCAGCAGTTACTCCCAGGGAAGTAATTCACCCCTCCACTTT.

This sequence joins TRBV5-5 and TRBJ1-2; TRBD1 matches 8 bases. Germline CDR1 reads SGHKS; CDR2 reads YYEKEE (reference sequence). The CDR3 extends over 14 amino acids. V gave up 4 bases and J gave up 7 bases; unmatched junction bases: 9. The CDR3 nucleotides are TGTGCCAGCAGCCCGGGGGGACAGGTCGCTGGCTACACCTTC. Translating gives CASSPGGQVAGYTF.

V gene TRBV5-1 combines with J gene TRBJ2-6; D is uncertain. CDR3 length equals 13 residues. With 2 bases removed from V and 3 bases from J, the gap between germline ends came to 3 bases. CDR1 and CDR2 from the germline V gene are SGHRS and YFSETQ. Here the CDR3 reads CASSFFGANVLTF. DNA of the CDR3: TGCGCCAGCAGCTTCTTTGGGGCCAACGTCCTGACTTTC.

The V and J genes are TRBV19 and TRBJ1-6; D is unresolved. Germline lookup yields CDR1 LNHDA and CDR2 SQIVND (reference sequence). With 9 bases removed from V and 9 bases from J, the gap between germline ends came to 12 bases. This CDR3 spans 12 amino acids. CDR3 sequence: CASNRGGSPLHF. CDR3 in DNA: TGTGCCAGCAACCGGGGTGGTTCACCCCTCCACTTT.

The rearrangement joins TRBV10-3 to TRBJ2-5; D is perhaps TRBD2 (6 bases). CDR1 is ENHRY, CDR2 SYGVKD, per germline. The CDR3 has 14 residues. The V gene lost 2 bases and the J gene lost 4 bases, with 11 bases spanning the gap. CDR3 coding DNA: TGTGCCATCAGTGAGCCGCAGGAGGGAGAGACCCAGTACTTC. Translated, it gives CAISEPQEGETQYF.

The V and J genes are TRBV4-2 and TRBJ1-2; 7 nucleotides match TRBD1. There are 18 residues in the CDR3. V shed 0 bases, J shed 3 bases, and the junction held 13 bases outside the gene matches. Germline V gene sequence: CDR1 LGHNA, CDR2 YNFKEQ. In nucleotides, the CDR3 is TGTGCCAGCAGCCAAGATGGGGAACAGGGGTGGGCCGACTATGGCTACACCTTC. Its protein is CASSQDGEQGWADYGYTF.

The chain links TRBV5-5 to TRBJ1-6; D possibly corresponds to TRBD1 (6 bases). The CDR3 runs to 16 residues. V gave up 5 bases and J gave up 7 bases, with 19 bases separating them. CDR1 SGHKS and CDR2 YYEKEE come from the germline V gene (reference sequence). The CDR3 DNA is TGTGCCAGCAGGGTTACCGGGACAACAGAAAATTCACCCCTCCACTTT. Translated: CASRVTGTTENSPLHF.

The chain combines TRBV5-1 with TRBJ2-7; 8 bases line up with TRBD1. The CDR3 covers 15 residues. CDR1 SGHRS and CDR2 YFSETQ come from the germline V gene. The ends lost 7 bases at V and 0 bases at J; junction bases unmatched: 9. The CDR3 nucleotides read TGCGCCAGCCGGGACGCGGGGACAGGCTCCTACGAGCAGTACTTC. Its protein product is CASRDAGTGSYEQYF.

The table lists this clone with a few counts. The limits of the CDR3 on the DNA are not certain, so only TCRdb's listed CDR3 is given. CDR3 protein: CASMNGVGRGANTEAFF. The chain uses TRBV21-1 and TRBJ1-1; TRBD1 reflects the table's D call only, with no check against the DNA. TRBV21-1 represents a pseudogene. The CDR3 numbers 17 amino acids, ends counted.

V is TRBV5-1 and J is TRBJ1-1, with 9 bases that match TRBD1. V gave up 1 base and J gave up 4 bases; unmatched junction bases: 5. This CDR3 is built from 15 residues. The germline V gene has CDR1 SGHRS and CDR2 YFSETQ. The CDR3 here is CASSLNRGRRTEAFF. As DNA, the CDR3 is TGCGCCAGCAGCTTGAACAGGGGGCGCCGCACTGAAGCTTTCTTT.

The chain links TRBV11-2 to TRBJ2-2, with 7 bases that match TRBD2. Unmatched junction bases numbered 13, after V lost 6 bases and J lost 3 bases. Germline lookup yields CDR1 SGHAT and CDR2 FQNNGV. The length of the CDR3 is 17 residues. CDR3 DNA: TGTGCCAGCAGTTCCGACCCCGGGGGGAAGGACACCGGGGAGCTGTTTTTT. Translation: CASSSDPGGKDTGELFF.

The genes are TRBV10-1 and TRBJ1-2; D unresolved. The V end was cut by 8 bases, the J end by 8 bases, with 18 bases between. The CDR3 extends over 13 amino acids. Germline CDR1 and CDR2: WNHNN and SYGVQD (reference sequence). DNA of the CDR3: TGCGCCAGCGGAATAGGAGTACGTCGGGGCTACACCTTC. Its protein is CASGIGVRRGYTF.

The chain combines TRBV7-9 with TRBJ1-4; unclear D gene. CDR1 SEHNR and CDR2 FQNEAQ come from the germline V gene (reference sequence). Between the trimmed V and J ends, which lost 3 bases and 2 bases, there was a span of 13 bases. The CDR3 consists of 16 residues. The chain's CDR3 is CASSFPSGGTNEKLFF. CDR3 sequence (DNA): TGTGCCAGCAGCTTCCCCAGTGGAGGTACTAATGAAAAACTGTTTTTT.

CDR3 DNA sequence: TGTGCCAGCAGTGAAGACCCCCTGCGAGCCAAAAACATTCAGTACTTC. Its translation: CASSEDPLRAKNIQYF. The chain has TRBV6-1 and TRBJ2-4, with D uncertain. The CDR3 has 16 residues. Germline-derived CDR1 and CDR2 are MNHNS and SASEGT. V lost 1 base, J lost 0 bases, and 10 bases lay in between.

The J gene is TRBJ1-4, the V gene TRBV6-1; a possible D gene is TRBD1 (6 bases). With 8 bases removed from V and 4 bases from J, the gap between germline ends came to 14 bases. From germline, CDR1 is MNHNS and CDR2 SASEGT. The CDR3 has 14 residues. In nucleotides, the CDR3 is TGTGCCAGCCTACCGGACAGCTTTAATGAAAAACTGTTTTTT. It specifies CASLPDSFNEKLFF.

The chain combines TRBV7-9 with TRBJ2-1; weak D call: TRBD1 (6 bases). Germline lookup yields CDR1 SEHNR and CDR2 FQNEAQ (reference sequence). The V gene lost 4 bases and the J gene lost 9 bases, with 13 bases spanning the gap. The CDR3 sequence is 13 residues long. For the CDR3, the DNA is TGTGCCAGCAGCTCTTTACAGGGAGCTGAGCAGTTCTTC. This encodes CASSSLQGAEQFF.

The rearrangement joins TRBV11-2 to TRBJ2-3; the D gene is possibly TRBD1 (7 bases). This CDR3 comprises 17 residues. Per germline, CDR1 SGHAT and CDR2 FQNNGV. V lost 0 bases to trimming and J lost 5 bases, with 18 bases between them. The CDR3 DNA is TGTGCCAGCAGCTTAGATCCGGGGGCAGGGGGGAGAGATACGCAGTATTTT. Translating it yields CASSLDPGAGGRDTQYF.

This chain joins TRBV10-3 and TRBJ2-1; 9 bases agree with TRBD1. CDR3 length: 14 amino acids. The V segment lost 5 bases and the J segment 7 bases; nucleotides outside the gene matches: 6. Germline V lookup: CDR1 ENHRY, CDR2 SYGVKD. The CDR3 loop reads CAISIQTGGNEQFF. The CDR3 DNA sequence: TGTGCCATCAGTATTCAGACAGGGGGAAATGAGCAGTTCTTC.

The chain uses TRBV7-3 and TRBJ2-3, with D perhaps TRBD2 (6 bases). CDR1 SGHTA and CDR2 FQGTGA come from the germline V gene. The CDR3 has 16 amino acids. Trimming removed 5 bases at V and 0 bases at J, with 15 bases between. The CDR3 nucleotides are TGTGCCAGCAGCCCGTATCTAGCGCAGAGCACAGATACGCAGTATTTT. Protein: CASSPYLAQSTDTQYF. The entire variable domain, with the rest obtained from reference TRBV7-3 and TRBJ2-3, is as follows: GAGVSQTPSNKVTEKGKYVELRCDPISGHTALYWYRQSLGQGPEFLIYFQGTGAADDSGLPNDRFFAVRPEGSVSTLKIQRTERGDSAVYLCASSPYLAQSTDTQYFGPGTRLTVL.

This clone has only a few counts. This chain links TRBV11-3 with TRBJ1-1; 9 bases align to TRBD1. There are 18 residues in the CDR3. CDR1 is SGHNT, CDR2 YENEEA, per germline. Trimming at V came to 0 bases and at J to 4 bases, leaving 12 bases not matched to a gene. The CDR3 bases are TGTGCCAGCAGCTTAGACAAGACAGGGGGATCGGTGGGCACTGAAGCTTTCTTT. The encoded protein is CASSLDKTGGSVGTEAFF.

This clone has just a few counts. In DNA, the CDR3 is TGTGCCAGCAGCTTGGGACAGGGTCCAGGAAATTCACCCCTCCACTTT. Translation: CASSLGQGPGNSPLHF. The gene calls are TRBV11-2 and TRBJ1-6; 9 nucleotides align to TRBD1. The length of the CDR3 is 16 residues. J gave up 7 bases and V 3 bases, and 7 bases lay outside the gene matches. Germline CDR1 and CDR2: SGHAT and FQNNGV.

The chain recombines TRBV7-9 with TRBJ2-5; unclear D gene. The CDR3 runs to 13 residues. Germline V lookup: CDR1 SEHNR, CDR2 FQNEAQ (reference sequence). Trimming took off 2 bases at V and 3 bases at J, with 7 bases between the two ends. CDR3 DNA sequence: TGTGCCAGCAGCTTATTAGACAAAGAGACCCAGTACTTC. Amino acid sequence: CASSLLDKETQYF. The full variable domain, its missing parts supplied by reference TRBV7-9 and TRBJ2-5, is DTGVSQNPRHKITKRGQNVTFRCDPISEHNRLYWYRQTLGQGPEFLTYFQNEAQLEKSRLLSDRFSAERPKGSFSTLEIQRTEQGDSAMYLCASSLLDKETQYFGPGTRLLVL.

J is TRBJ2-1 and V is TRBV5-6; possible D gene TRBD1, 7 bases. V was pared by 4 bases and J by 7 bases, with 21 bases between. This CDR3 region has 16 residues. Germline CDR1 and CDR2: SGHDT and YYEEEE. The CDR3 DNA reads as TGTGCCAGCAGCCCCGCACCAGGGGGAGGAGTGAATGAGCAGTTCTTC. It encodes CASSPAPGGGVNEQFF.

This chain links TRBV19 with TRBJ2-1, with a tentative D call TRBD2 (5 bases). CDR1 and CDR2 (germline): LNHDA, SQIVND (reference sequence). This CDR3 region has 14 residues. V shed 1 base and J shed 9 bases, with 13 bases lying between them. DNA of the CDR3: TGTGCCAGTAGTATAGTGGGAGTGTTTGGTGAGCAGTTCTTC. It specifies CASSIVGVFGEQFF.

The chain couples TRBV15 to TRBJ1-5; unclear D gene. The ends were cut back, 1 base at V and 0 bases at J, with 7 bases in the middle. The CDR3 has 15 residues. In germline, CDR1 is LNHNV, CDR2 YYDKDF (reference sequence). The CDR3 is CATSRGAASNQPQHF. CDR3 DNA sequence: TGTGCCACCAGCAGAGGAGCGGCTAGCAATCAGCCCCAGCATTTT.

The gene calls are TRBV7-2 and TRBJ2-3; weak D call: TRBD2 (6 bases). The ends were cut back, 5 bases at V and 4 bases at J, with 19 bases in the middle. Per germline, CDR1 SGHTA and CDR2 FQGNSA. The CDR3 extends over 16 amino acids. The CDR3 sequence: CASSAVVGSGADTQYF. In nucleotides, the CDR3 is TGTGCCAGCAGCGCCGTGGTCGGGAGTGGGGCAGATACGCAGTATTTT.

The J gene is TRBJ2-3, the V gene TRBV2; weak D call: TRBD2 (5 bases). The CDR3 runs to 15 residues. Trimming shortened V by 8 bases and J by 2 bases, and 17 bases separated the two germline ends. The germline CDR1 and CDR2 sequences are SNHLY and FYNNEI. The CDR3 here is CASASGNRDTDTQYF. The CDR3 coding sequence is TGTGCCAGCGCGTCGGGGAATCGAGACACAGATACGCAGTATTTT.

The chain employs TRBV6-5 and TRBJ2-7; D unclear. The CDR3 has 13 amino acids. The V end lost 6 bases, the J end lost 0 bases, and 9 bases lay between the germline ends. In germline, CDR1 is MNHEY, CDR2 SVGAGI. CDR3 in amino acids: CASRLLSSYEQYF. For the CDR3, the DNA is TGTGCCAGCAGGCTACTAAGCTCCTACGAGCAGTACTTC.

The chain employs TRBV19 and TRBJ2-7; a possible D gene is TRBD2 (6 bases). V was trimmed by 10 bases and J by 2 bases, leaving 15 bases between them. Germline-derived CDR1 and CDR2 are LNHDA and SQIVND (reference sequence). This CDR3 comprises 13 residues. The CDR3 DNA follows: TGTGCCACCCGGGACTGGGTAACCTACGAGCAGTACTTC. Its translation is CATRDWVTYEQYF.